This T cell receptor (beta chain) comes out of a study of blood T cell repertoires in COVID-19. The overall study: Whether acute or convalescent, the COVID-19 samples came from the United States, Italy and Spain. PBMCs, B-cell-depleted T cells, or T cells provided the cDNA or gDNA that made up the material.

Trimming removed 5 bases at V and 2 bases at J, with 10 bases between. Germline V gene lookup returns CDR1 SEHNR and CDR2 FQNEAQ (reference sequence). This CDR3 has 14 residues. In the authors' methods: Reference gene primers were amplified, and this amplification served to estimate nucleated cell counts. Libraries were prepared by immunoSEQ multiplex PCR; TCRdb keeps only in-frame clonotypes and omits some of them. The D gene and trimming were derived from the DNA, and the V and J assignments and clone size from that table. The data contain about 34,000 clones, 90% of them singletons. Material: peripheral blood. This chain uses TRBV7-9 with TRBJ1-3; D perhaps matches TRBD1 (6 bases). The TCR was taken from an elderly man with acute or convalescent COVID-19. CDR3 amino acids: CASSPQGPGNTIYF. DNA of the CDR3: TGTGCCAGCAGCCCACAGGGTCCTGGAAACACCATATATTTT.